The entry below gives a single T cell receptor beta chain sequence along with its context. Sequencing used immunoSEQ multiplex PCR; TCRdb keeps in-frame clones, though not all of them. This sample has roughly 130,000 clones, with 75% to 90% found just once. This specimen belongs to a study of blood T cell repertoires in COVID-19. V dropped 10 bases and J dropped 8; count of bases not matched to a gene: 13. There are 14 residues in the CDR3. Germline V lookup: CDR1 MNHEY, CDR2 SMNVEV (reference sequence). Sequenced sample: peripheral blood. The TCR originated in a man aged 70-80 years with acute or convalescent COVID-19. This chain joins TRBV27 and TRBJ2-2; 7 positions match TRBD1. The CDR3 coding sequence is TGTGCCACGGCCTCAAGGGGGCCCAAGGGGGAGCTGTTTTTT. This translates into CATASRGPKGELFF.